Below are 4 T cell receptor beta chains sequenced from a single sample in a study of blood T cell repertoires in COVID-19. Measured with immunoSEQ multiplex PCR; TCRdb has only the in-frame clones, and not every one. The table includes hundreds of thousands of clones, about 86% detected once. Sequencing was carried out using PBMCs or T cells enriched from blood (not recorded which). These receptor sequences come from a woman aged 50 to 60 in a cohort exposed to, infected with or recovered from COVID-19 (not recorded which).

The gene calls are TRBV6-6 and TRBJ1-5; D not certain. This CDR3 spans 13 amino acids. Trimming stripped 3 bases from V and 4 bases from J, with 7 bases between. Per the germline V gene, CDR1 is MNHNY and CDR2 is SVGAGI (reference sequence). CDR3 region: CASSYSLNQPQHF. CDR3 DNA sequence: TGTGCCAGCAGTTATAGTCTGAATCAGCCCCAGCATTTT.

The chain has TRBV6-5 and TRBJ2-1; TRBD1 agrees at 9 bases. The length of the CDR3 is 13 residues. After removal of 8 bases from V and 9 bases from J, the junction contained 8 bases not matched to a gene. CDR1 is MNHEY and CDR2 is SVGAGI in the germline V gene. The CDR3 spells CASVQGASIEQFF. The CDR3 DNA reads as TGTGCCAGCGTACAGGGGGCGTCTATTGAGCAGTTCTTC.

The chain joins TRBV7-2 to TRBJ2-1, with TRBD2 identical over 10 bases. V lost 2 bases and J lost 8; bases outside the gene matches: 6. Germline V gene lookup returns CDR1 SGHTA and CDR2 FQGNSA. The CDR3 loop spans 15 amino acids. The CDR3 bases are TGTGCCAGCAGCTTAAGCGGGGGGGCTGGGTATGAGCAGTTCTTC. Translation gives CASSLSGGAGYEQFF.

V usage is TRBV10-3 and J usage is TRBJ1-2, with a possible D match to TRBD1 (6 bases). V lost 4 bases, J lost 7 bases, and 7 bases lay in between. Germline V CDR1 and CDR2: ENHRY, SYGVKD. The CDR3 is 11 amino acids. CDR3 coding DNA: TGTGCCATCAGTGTAGGGGGTGGCTACACCTTC. As protein: CAISVGGGYTF.